This is a list of T cell receptor beta chains from one sample in a study of vaccination and CD4 T cells after COVID-19. Antigens of these TCRs are unknown. From the PCR reads, TCRdb called clonotypes with MiXCR, one entry per CDR3 protein. The sample records about 9,200 distinct CDR3 sequences, under 40% being singletons. The material sequenced was CD4+ T cells from blood, cultured in vitro. These receptors were taken from a human donor in good health. The CDR3 runs from the conserved cysteine through the conserved F or W. Each record gives: J gene, D gene, V gene, clone size, CDR3 protein, CDR3 DNA. The D gene is left open where the match is weak. Clone size appears in some rows only: once, few, many, or a class for an expanded clone.

>TRBJ1-1|NA|TRBV6-2/TRBV6-3|NA
CASCHRDCNTEAFF
TGTGCCAGCTGCCACCGGGACTGCAACACTGAAGCTTTCTTT
>TRBJ1-3|NA|TRBV6-1|NA
CASSRVGGSGNTIYF
TGTGCCAGCAGCAGGGTTGGAGGCTCTGGAAACACCATATATTTT
>TRBJ1-6|NA|TRBV7-8|medium-sized
CASSGPGLGDSPLHF
TGTGCCAGCAGCGGACCGGGACTTGGGGATTCACCCCTCCACTTT
>TRBJ1-1|TRBD1|TRBV5-4|NA
CASSLGGGGFTEAFF
TGTGCCAGCAGCTTGGGTGGAGGGGGCTTCACTGAAGCTTTCTTT
>TRBJ2-5|TRBD1|TRBV6-1|NA
CASTLGQRDQETQYF
TGTGCCAGCACGTTGGGACAGAGAGATCAAGAGACCCAGTACTTC
>TRBJ2-1|NA|TRBV11-3|NA
CASSLDSYNEQFF
TGTGCCAGCAGCTTGGACTCATACAATGAGCAGTTCTTC
>TRBJ1-1|NA|TRBV7-2|NA
CASSRGGGKPTEAFF
TGTGCCAGCAGCCGGGGGGGGGGTAAGCCCACTGAAGCTTTCTTT
>TRBJ1-6|NA|TRBV20-1|medium-sized
CSARVTGNSPLHF
TGCAGTGCTAGAGTCACAGGGAATTCACCCCTCCACTTT
>TRBJ2-1|TRBD2|TRBV6-1|NA
CASSDGGGSYNEQFF
TGTGCCAGCAGTGATGGGGGGGGCTCCTACAATGAGCAGTTCTTC
>TRBJ2-1|NA|TRBV29-1|NA
CSVGDNEQFF
TGCAGCGTTGGGGACAATGAGCAGTTCTTC
>TRBJ2-3|TRBD2|TRBV7-6|NA
CASSSQRERADTQYF
TGTGCCAGCAGCTCCCAGCGGGAACGGGCAGATACGCAGTATTTT
>TRBJ1-2|NA|TRBV6-2/TRBV6-3|few
CASSYGTRNYGYTF
TGTGCCAGCAGTTACGGTACAAGAAACTATGGCTACACCTTC
>TRBJ1-5|NA|TRBV12-3/TRBV12-4|once
CASSLSRAKAQHF
TGTGCCAGCAGTTTAAGCAGGGCTAAGGCCCAGCATTTT
>TRBJ2-3|TRBD2|TRBV28|few
CASSLASGSPDTQYF
TGTGCCAGCAGTTTAGCTAGCGGGAGTCCAGATACGCAGTATTTT
>TRBJ2-7|TRBD1|TRBV6-2/TRBV6-3|few
CASSNRGGDEQYF
TGTGCCAGCAGCAACAGGGGTGGTGACGAGCAGTACTTC
>TRBJ1-1|NA|TRBV30|NA
CAWSVVNTEAFF
TGTGCCTGGAGTGTGGTGAACACTGAAGCTTTCTTT
>TRBJ1-2|TRBD1|TRBV5-4|few
CASSAPGTGTNYGYTF
TGTGCCAGCAGCGCGCCCGGGACAGGGACTAACTATGGCTACACCTTC
>TRBJ2-1|NA|TRBV7-9|NA
CASSFRTYSYNEQFF
TGTGCCAGCAGCTTCAGGACCTATTCTTACAATGAGCAGTTCTTC
>TRBJ1-2|TRBD1|TRBV5-6|NA
CATGQGFYGYTF
TGTGCCACCGGACAGGGCTTCTATGGCTACACCTTC
>TRBJ2-3|TRBD2|TRBV7-9|NA
CASSLSGGRGRTDTQYF
TGTGCCAGCAGCTTATCTGGCGGGAGAGGGCGGACAGATACGCAGTATTTT
>TRBJ2-1|NA|TRBV10-1|NA
CASNPAGTGGNNEQFF
TGCGCCAGCAACCCAGCCGGGACTGGCGGGAACAATGAGCAGTTCTTC
>TRBJ2-1|TRBD2|TRBV6-1|NA
CASTVITSGLRDEQFF
TGTGCCAGCACGGTAATCACTAGCGGGCTTAGGGATGAGCAGTTCTTC
>TRBJ2-1|NA|TRBV7-6|NA
CASSLAEINEQFF
TGTGCCAGCAGCTTAGCGGAAATCAATGAGCAGTTCTTC
>TRBJ2-5|NA|TRBV11-2|few
CASSMLLGPETQYF
TGTGCCAGCAGCATGTTACTGGGCCCGGAGACCCAGTACTTC
>TRBJ2-7|NA|TRBV3-1|NA
CASSQGGAYEQYF
TGTGCCAGCAGCCAAGGGGGAGCCTACGAGCAGTACTTC
>TRBJ1-2|TRBD1|TRBV28|few
CASSRQGAPPGYTF
TGTGCCAGCAGTCGACAGGGGGCCCCTCCTGGCTACACCTTC
>TRBJ2-1|NA|TRBV20-1|few
CSARVDSGYNEQFF
TGCAGTGCTAGAGTTGATAGCGGCTACAATGAGCAGTTCTTC
>TRBJ2-7|NA|TRBV10-1|NA
CASSNSVVFYEQYF
TGCGCCAGCTCGAATAGCGTAGTTTTCTACGAGCAGTACTTC
>TRBJ1-5|TRBD1|TRBV6-2/TRBV6-3|once
CASSPDRIQPQHF
TGTGCCAGCAGCCCGGACAGGATTCAGCCCCAGCATTTT
>TRBJ1-5|TRBD1|TRBV19|NA
CATGGTGAGRSNQPQHF
TGTGCCACCGGTGGGACAGGGGCTGGGCGAAGCAATCAGCCCCAGCATTTT
>TRBJ2-5|TRBD2|TRBV7-2|NA
CASSHRVAGQQETQYF
TGTGCCAGCAGCCACCGGGTAGCGGGCCAACAAGAGACCCAGTACTTC
>TRBJ2-3|NA|TRBV11-2|NA
CASSLGARPTDTQYF
TGTGCCAGCAGCTTAGGGGCTAGACCCACAGATACGCAGTATTTT
>TRBJ1-1|TRBD1|TRBV20-1|few
CSAFRTGGLTEAFF
TGCAGTGCATTTCGAACAGGGGGCTTAACTGAAGCTTTCTTT
>TRBJ2-6|TRBD1|TRBV6-2/TRBV6-3|NA
CASSYRGQRSGANVLTF
TGTGCCAGCAGTTACCGGGGACAGCGCTCTGGGGCCAACGTCCTGACTTTC
>TRBJ2-5|TRBD1|TRBV6-4|few
CASSPGTGGAETQYF
TGTGCCAGCAGCCCCGGGACAGGGGGGGCAGAGACCCAGTACTTC
>TRBJ1-2|NA|TRBV19|few
CASSMPVYGYTF
TGTGCCAGTAGTATGCCGGTCTATGGCTACACCTTC
>TRBJ2-7|NA|TRBV11-2|NA
CASSRGGQGDEQYF
TGTGCCAGCAGCCGCGGGGGGCAGGGGGACGAGCAGTACTTC
>TRBJ1-5|NA|TRBV6-1|NA
CASSETVGQPQHF
TGTGCCAGCAGTGAAACGGTGGGTCAGCCCCAGCATTTT
>TRBJ2-5|NA|TRBV9|NA
CASSVGGRGSTGETQYF
TGTGCCAGCAGCGTAGGAGGGAGGGGGTCGACGGGAGAGACCCAGTACTTC
>TRBJ1-1|NA|TRBV20-1|few
CSARDPRGTEAFF
TGCAGTGCTAGAGATCCCCGAGGGACTGAAGCTTTCTTT
>TRBJ2-5|TRBD1|TRBV2|NA
CASFWDRGQETQYF
TGTGCCAGCTTTTGGGACAGGGGGCAAGAGACCCAGTACTTC
>TRBJ1-5|TRBD1|TRBV19|few
CASRDRAGGNQPQHF
TGTGCCAGCCGGGACAGGGCCGGAGGCAATCAGCCCCAGCATTTT
>TRBJ1-1|NA|TRBV28|NA
CARGGAFF
TGTGCCAGGGGGGGGGCTTTCTTT
>TRBJ2-1|TRBD1|TRBV29-1|NA
CSVRTGSNEQFF
TGCAGCGTAAGGACAGGGTCGAATGAGCAGTTCTTC
>TRBJ2-1|NA|TRBV7-3|few
CASSPGRASNEQFF
TGTGCCAGCAGCCCGGGACGCGCTAGCAATGAGCAGTTCTTC
>TRBJ2-3|NA|TRBV4-3|NA
CASSPPRERGRGDTQYF
TGCGCCAGCAGCCCCCCGCGCGAAAGGGGCCGGGGAGATACGCAGTATTTT
>TRBJ2-3|TRBD1|TRBV20-1|few
CSARGPLGQASTDTQYF
TGCAGTGCTAGAGGCCCTCTCGGACAGGCTAGCACAGATACGCAGTATTTT
>TRBJ1-5|NA|TRBV6-2/TRBV6-3|medium-sized
CASSHRAGEGNQPQHF
TGTGCCAGCAGCCACCGGGCGGGGGAGGGTAATCAGCCCCAGCATTTT
>TRBJ2-7|TRBD2|TRBV27|NA
CASSLAGVPEQYF
TGTGCCAGCAGTTTAGCGGGAGTCCCCGAGCAGTACTTC
>TRBJ1-5|NA|TRBV12-3/TRBV12-4|NA
CASSSGSPNQPQHF
TGTGCCAGCAGTTCTGGCAGCCCCAATCAGCCCCAGCATTTT
>TRBJ2-5|NA|TRBV27|few
CASSLSRGGQETQYF
TGTGCCAGCAGTTTATCCCGCGGAGGCCAAGAGACCCAGTACTTC
>TRBJ1-2|TRBD1|TRBV20-1|NA
CSARDTRGQRNGYTF
TGCAGTGCTAGAGATACTCGGGGACAGCGTAATGGCTACACCTTC
>TRBJ1-1|TRBD1|TRBV6-1|few
CASSLGQGVNTEAFF
TGTGCCAGCAGTCTCGGACAGGGCGTGAACACTGAAGCTTTCTTT
>TRBJ2-5|TRBD2|TRBV20-1|NA
CSARDSSGGKTQYF
TGCAGTGCTAGAGATTCGTCGGGAGGGAAGACCCAGTACTTC
>TRBJ2-5|NA|TRBV24-1|medium-sized
CATSDRGNGETQYF
TGTGCCACCAGTGACCGGGGTAACGGGGAGACCCAGTACTTC
>TRBJ1-1|NA|TRBV10-3|once
CAIRGGGDAFF
TGTGCCATCAGGGGGGGGGGAGATGCTTTCTTT
>TRBJ2-1|TRBD2|TRBV7-8|NA
CASSPLLAGGPPNEQFF
TGTGCCAGCAGCCCCCTACTAGCGGGAGGACCCCCCAATGAGCAGTTCTTC
>TRBJ2-1|TRBD2|TRBV20-1|few
CSARKGLAGYYNEQFF
TGCAGTGCTAGAAAAGGTCTAGCGGGATACTACAATGAGCAGTTCTTC
>TRBJ2-7|TRBD2|TRBV10-3|NA
CAISESGLAVDEQYF
TGTGCCATCAGTGAGTCGGGACTAGCGGTCGACGAGCAGTACTTC
>TRBJ1-1|NA|TRBV20-1|few
CSARQGGSTEAFF
TGCAGTGCTAGACAAGGGGGGAGCACTGAAGCTTTCTTT